The 27 T cell receptor beta chains given below trace back to one sample, sequenced in a study of blood T cell repertoires in COVID-19. The data were produced by immunoSEQ multiplex PCR, yet TCRdb's version contains in-frame clones alone and is incomplete. The sample includes around 230,000 clones, 82% of them seen just once. Sequenced: peripheral blood. The receptors shown here come from an older woman with active or convalescent COVID-19.

The chain employs TRBV11-2 and TRBJ1-3, with no clear D. Per the germline V gene, CDR1 is SGHAT and CDR2 is FQNNGV. There are 14 residues in the CDR3. V lost 5 bases and J lost 0, with 8 bases in between. The CDR3 sequence is CASSRGSSGNTIYF. In nucleotides, the CDR3 is TGTGCCAGCAGCCGAGGGAGCTCTGGAAACACCATATATTTT.

In this sample, this clone turned up once. The gene calls are TRBV5-1 and TRBJ2-7, with 9 positions matching TRBD2. Germline trimming cut 2 bases from V and 4 bases from J; bases unmatched to any gene: 7. CDR1 SGHRS and CDR2 YFSETQ come from the germline V gene. The CDR3 extends over 15 amino acids. Here the CDR3 reads CASSLMAGGPYEQYF. The CDR3 DNA sequence: TGCGCCAGCAGCTTAATGGCGGGGGGGCCATACGAGCAGTACTTC.

The rearrangement uses TRBV6-5 and TRBJ1-1, with D unresolved. The V gene's germline CDR1 is MNHEY and CDR2 SVGAGI. Trimming left V 4 bases short and J 2 bases short, with 8 bases between. The CDR3 has 13 residues. In DNA, the CDR3 is TGTGCCAGCAGTTTCTCAGCAAACACTGAAGCTTTCTTT. It codes for CASSFSANTEAFF.

This clone was detected many times. The chain uses TRBV6-5 and TRBJ1-2; 9 positions match TRBD1. CDR1 and CDR2 from the germline V gene are MNHEY and SVGAGI. The CDR3 extends over 13 amino acids. V trimming: 5 bases; J trimming: 4 bases; junction bases outside the gene matches: 2. CDR3 coding DNA: TGTGCCAGCAGTCCGACAGGGGGCTATGGCTACACCTTC. As protein: CASSPTGGYGYTF.

This clone occurred a few times. The CDR3 loop is CASSYGQLSYEQYF. CDR3 in DNA: TGTGCCAGCAGTTACGGGCAGCTCAGCTACGAGCAGTACTTC. The chain recombines TRBV6-5 with TRBJ2-7; no reliable D call. The CDR3 consists of 14 residues. Trimming stripped 2 bases from V and 3 bases from J, with 11 bases between. Looked up from germline, CDR1 is MNHEY and CDR2 is SVGAGI.

The genes are TRBV6-5 and TRBJ1-1; 7 bases map to TRBD1. Germline values: CDR1 MNHEY, CDR2 SVGAGI. Unmatched junction bases numbered 5, after V lost 7 bases and J lost 3 bases. CDR3 length: 13 residues. Here the CDR3 reads CASNRRGDTEAFF. The DNA of the CDR3 is TGTGCCAGCAACCGCAGGGGGGACACTGAAGCTTTCTTT.

The J gene is TRBJ1-2, the V gene TRBV19; 7 bases map to TRBD1. Germline trimming cut 3 bases from V and 4 bases from J; bases unmatched to any gene: 5. CDR3 length: 14 residues. Germline V CDR1 and CDR2: LNHDA, SQIVND (reference sequence). In nucleotides, the CDR3 is TGTGCCAGTAGTATCGACAGGGATTCCTATGGCTACACCTTC. Translated: CASSIDRDSYGYTF.

The genes are TRBV10-3 and TRBJ1-5; 7 bases match TRBD1. The trim removed 10 bases at V and 2 bases at J, leaving 17 bases unmatched. The germline V gene encodes CDR1 ENHRY and CDR2 SYGVKD. CDR3 length equals 17 residues. CDR3 nucleotide sequence: TGTGCCACCGGGGGGGGGACAGAAATGGGGGGCAATCAGCCCCAGCATTTT. Residues: CATGGGTEMGGNQPQHF.

The sample holds one count of this clone. The genes are TRBV14 and TRBJ1-1; a possible D gene is TRBD1 (6 bases). CDR1 SGHDN and CDR2 FVKESK come from the germline V gene. This CDR3 spans 16 amino acids. V lost 0 bases and J 0 bases, leaving 11 bases between the germline ends. The CDR3 DNA sequence: TGTGCCAGCAGCCAAGATTTGGGGGCCTTGAACACTGAAGCTTTCTTT. This sequence encodes CASSQDLGALNTEAFF.

J is TRBJ2-7 and V is TRBV10-3, with D possibly matching TRBD1 (6 bases). The CDR3 is made up of 12 amino acids. Trimming pared 3 bases from V and 5 bases from J, leaving 8 bases between. In germline, CDR1 is ENHRY, CDR2 SYGVKD. In DNA form, the CDR3 reads TGTGCCATCAGTGACAGGGGAGACGAGCAGTACTTC. It codes for CAISDRGDEQYF.

J is TRBJ2-2 and V is TRBV6-5; TRBD2 matches 7 bases. The CDR3 has 13 amino acids. V shed 4 bases, J shed 6 bases, and the junction held 2 bases outside the gene matches. Looked up from germline, CDR1 is MNHEY and CDR2 is SVGAGI. The CDR3 DNA is TGTGCCAGCAGTTTCGGACTAGCCGGGGAGCTGTTTTTT. Translating gives CASSFGLAGELFF.

This chain joins TRBV14 and TRBJ2-2, with a weak D call TRBD2 (6 bases). This CDR3 spans 14 amino acids. The V end lost 6 bases, the J end lost 5 bases, and 13 bases lay between the germline ends. Germline V CDR1 and CDR2: SGHDN, FVKESK. CDR3 amino acids: CASRAGTLTGELFF. The CDR3 DNA reads TGTGCCAGCAGGGCGGGAACCCTTACCGGGGAGCTGTTTTTT.

This clone was found once. The chain recombines TRBV27 with TRBJ2-2, with D possibly TRBD2 on 5 matching bases. Germline CDR1 is MNHEY and CDR2 is SMNVEV (reference sequence). This CDR3 region has 14 residues. V lost 5 bases, J lost 4 bases, and 11 bases lay in between. CDR3 amino acids: CASSNGLSTGELFF. The DNA of the CDR3 is TGTGCCAGCAGTAATGGACTCTCCACCGGGGAGCTGTTTTTT.

This clone was observed a handful of times. Additional DNA sequences in this sample encode the identical CDR3. V and J are TRBV19 and TRBJ1-1, with 7 bases identical to TRBD1. The CDR3 covers 14 residues. V gave up 1 base and J gave up 2 bases; unmatched junction bases: 1. Germline CDR1 and CDR2: LNHDA and SQIVND (reference sequence). CDR3 coding DNA: TGTGCCAGTAGTATAGGGGACAGAAACACTGAAGCTTTCTTT. Translating gives CASSIGDRNTEAFF.

The chain couples TRBV7-8 to TRBJ1-2; D gene unclear. V was trimmed by 5 bases and J by 8 bases, leaving 12 bases between them. The CDR3 loop spans 12 amino acids. Germline loops: CDR1 SGHVS, CDR2 FQNEAQ. CDR3 nucleotide sequence: TGTGCCAGCAGCCCCACCGGTGCGGGCTACACCTTC. Translation: CASSPTGAGYTF.

V gene TRBV9 combines with J gene TRBJ2-5, with D tentatively TRBD2 (6 bases). Deletions cut 2 bases from V and 5 bases from J, with 16 bases between. This CDR3 has 15 residues. Germline V gives CDR1 SGDLS, CDR2 YYNGEE. The CDR3 protein is CASSVSSGPGETQYF. In DNA form, the CDR3 reads TGTGCCAGCAGCGTTTCGAGCGGGCCCGGGGAGACCCAGTACTTC.

V usage is TRBV21-1 and J usage is TRBJ2-7; TRBD2, the table's D call, was not compared with the DNA. TRBV21-1 is a pseudogene. This CDR3 contains 19 residues. The CDR3 sequence: CASSKAKGFGGLAGNEQYF. CDR3 nucleotides: TGTGCCAGCAGCAAAGCTAAGGGGTTTGGGGGACTAGCGGGGAACGAGCAGTACTTC.

The chain recombines TRBV2 with TRBJ1-2; 12 bases map to TRBD1. The CDR3 has 16 residues. Germline loops: CDR1 SNHLY, CDR2 FYNNEI. Losses at the gene ends were 5 bases for V and 4 bases for J; bases not matched to a gene: 8. The DNA of the CDR3 is TGTGCCAGCAGTCGGGACAGGGGGCCCCGCACCTATGGCTACACCTTC. Translated, it gives CASSRDRGPRTYGYTF.

The chain is built from TRBV5-1 and TRBJ1-1; D is undetermined. V was pared by 0 bases and J by 0 bases, with 12 bases between. Per germline, CDR1 SGHRS and CDR2 YFSETQ. The CDR3 extends over 16 amino acids. CDR3 coding DNA: TGCGCCAGCAGCTTGGCAGTGATTACCATGAACACTGAAGCTTTCTTT. Its protein product is CASSLAVITMNTEAFF.

This chain joins TRBV7-9 and TRBJ2-1; 9 nucleotides line up with TRBD2. Per germline, CDR1 SEHNR and CDR2 FQNEAQ (reference sequence). The ends lost 5 bases at V and 3 bases at J; junction bases unmatched: 5. The CDR3 is 15 amino acids. The CDR3 loop reads CASSPLAGVYNEQFF. For the CDR3, the DNA is TGTGCCAGCAGCCCCTTAGCGGGGGTCTACAATGAGCAGTTCTTC.

This chain joins TRBV5-6 and TRBJ2-7, with 10 bases identical to TRBD1. The CDR3 length is 15 residues. With 4 bases clipped from V and 3 bases from J, the junction kept 7 bases outside the gene matches. CDR1 and CDR2 (germline): SGHDT, YYEEEE. The CDR3 sequence: CASSRRTGGFYEQYF. The CDR3 bases are TGTGCCAGCAGCCGGAGGACAGGGGGATTCTACGAGCAGTACTTC.

The J gene is TRBJ2-5, the V gene TRBV2; D is uncertain. V was trimmed by 10 bases and J by 3 bases, leaving 3 bases between them. This CDR3 has 9 residues. Germline lookup yields CDR1 SNHLY and CDR2 FYNNEI. The CDR3 reads CATEETQYF. CDR3 DNA sequence: TGTGCCACTGAAGAGACCCAGTACTTC.

This rearrangement joins TRBV4-1 to TRBJ1-3; D is uncertain. The CDR3 consists of 16 residues. Germline V lookup: CDR1 MGHRA, CDR2 YSYEKL. Trimming pared 4 bases from V and 4 bases from J, leaving 17 bases between. Here the CDR3 reads CASSRIPGSRGNTIYF. As DNA, the CDR3 is TGCGCCAGCAGCCGTATCCCCGGATCGAGGGGAAACACCATATATTTT.

The rearrangement uses TRBV6-5 and TRBJ1-2; no reliable D call. Deletions cut 0 bases from V and 5 bases from J, with 10 bases between. This CDR3 is 14 amino acids long. Germline V gene sequence: CDR1 MNHEY, CDR2 SVGAGI. The CDR3 coding sequence is TGTGCCAGCAGTTACTCTATCGGGGATTATGGCTACACCTTC. Its protein product is CASSYSIGDYGYTF.

This sequence joins TRBV11-2 and TRBJ1-4, with unresolved D. Trimming removed 1 base from V and 3 bases from J, with 6 bases in between. The CDR3 contains 14 residues. The germline V gene encodes CDR1 SGHAT and CDR2 FQNNGV. The CDR3 DNA reads as TGTGCCAGCAGCTTAGGAGATGCTAATGAAAAACTGTTTTTT. Its translation is CASSLGDANEKLFF. The complete variable domain, with remaining parts taken from reference TRBV11-2 and TRBJ1-4, reads EAGVAQSPRYKIIEKRQSVAFWCNPISGHATLYWYQQILGQGPKLLIQFQNNGVVDDSQLPKDRFSAERLKGVDSTLKIQPAKLEDSAVYLCASSLGDANEKLFFGSGTQLSVL.

V gene TRBV4-3 combines with J gene TRBJ2-7; 7 bases align to TRBD2. The CDR3 has 16 amino acids. Germline V gene data show CDR1 as LGHNA and CDR2 as YSLEER. With V trimmed by 0 bases and J by 7 bases, 12 bases remained unmatched. DNA for the CDR3: TGCGCCAGCAGCCAAGACAGCGGGGCCTTCCGCCGGGAGCAGTACTTC. It codes for CASSQDSGAFRREQYF.

The chain recombines TRBV10-3 with TRBJ2-6, with TRBD1 matching 8 bases. The CDR3 spans 18 residues. After removal of 0 bases from V and 3 bases from J, the junction contained 7 bases not matched to a gene. Germline V lookup: CDR1 ENHRY, CDR2 SYGVKD. The CDR3, as DNA: TGTGCCATCAGTGAGTCGAGCAGGGGGCACAGTGGGGCCAACGTCCTGACTTTC. It codes for CAISESSRGHSGANVLTF.